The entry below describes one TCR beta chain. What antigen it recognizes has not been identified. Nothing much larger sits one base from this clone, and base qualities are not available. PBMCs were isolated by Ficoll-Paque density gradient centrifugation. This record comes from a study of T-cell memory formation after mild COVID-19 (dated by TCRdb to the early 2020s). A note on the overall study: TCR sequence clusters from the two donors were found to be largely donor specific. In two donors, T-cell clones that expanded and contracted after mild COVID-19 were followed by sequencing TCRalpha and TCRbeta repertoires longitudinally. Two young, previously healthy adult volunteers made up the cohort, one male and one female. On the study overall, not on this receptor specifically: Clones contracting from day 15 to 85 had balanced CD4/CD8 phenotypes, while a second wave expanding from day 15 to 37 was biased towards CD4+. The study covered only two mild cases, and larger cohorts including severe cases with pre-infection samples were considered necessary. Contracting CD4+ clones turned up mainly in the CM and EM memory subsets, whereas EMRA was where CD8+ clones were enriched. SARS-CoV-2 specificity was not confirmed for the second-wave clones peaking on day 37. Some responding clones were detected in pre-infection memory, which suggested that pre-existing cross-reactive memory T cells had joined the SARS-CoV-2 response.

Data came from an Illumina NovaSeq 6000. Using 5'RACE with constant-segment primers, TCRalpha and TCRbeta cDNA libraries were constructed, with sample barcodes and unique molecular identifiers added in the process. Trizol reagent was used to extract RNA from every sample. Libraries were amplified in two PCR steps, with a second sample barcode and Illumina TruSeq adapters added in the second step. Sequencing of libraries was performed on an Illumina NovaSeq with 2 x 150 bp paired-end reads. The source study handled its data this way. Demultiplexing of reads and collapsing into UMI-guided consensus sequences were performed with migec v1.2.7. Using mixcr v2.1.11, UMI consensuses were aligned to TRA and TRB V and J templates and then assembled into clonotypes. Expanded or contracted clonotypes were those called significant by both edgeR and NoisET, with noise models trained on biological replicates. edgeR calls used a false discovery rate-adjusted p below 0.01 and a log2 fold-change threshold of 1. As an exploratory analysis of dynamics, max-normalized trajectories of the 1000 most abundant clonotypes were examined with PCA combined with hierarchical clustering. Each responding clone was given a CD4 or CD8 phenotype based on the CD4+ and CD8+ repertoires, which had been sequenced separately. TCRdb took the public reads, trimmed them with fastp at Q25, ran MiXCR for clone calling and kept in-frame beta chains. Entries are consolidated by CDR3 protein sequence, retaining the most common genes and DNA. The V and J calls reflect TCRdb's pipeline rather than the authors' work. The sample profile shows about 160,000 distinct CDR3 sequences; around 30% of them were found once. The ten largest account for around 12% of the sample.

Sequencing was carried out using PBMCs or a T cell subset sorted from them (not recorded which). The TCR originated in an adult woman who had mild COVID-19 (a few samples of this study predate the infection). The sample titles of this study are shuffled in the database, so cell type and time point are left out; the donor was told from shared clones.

CDR3 reads: CSASRRSMYEQYF. The DNA sequence follows: TGCAGTGCTAGTAGGAGGTCGATGTACGAGCAGTACTTC. This chain is built from TRBV20-1 and TRBJ2-7; TRBD2 is possibly the D segment (5 matching bases). The trim is 3 bases for V and 4 bases for J, with a gap of 13 bases between the germline ends. The CDR3 covers 13 residues, taking in both the cysteine and the phenylalanine. The only DNA kept is the CDR3, 39 bases in frame from the first base. For CDR1 and CDR2, the germline V gene (reference sequence) lists DFQATT and SNEGSKA.